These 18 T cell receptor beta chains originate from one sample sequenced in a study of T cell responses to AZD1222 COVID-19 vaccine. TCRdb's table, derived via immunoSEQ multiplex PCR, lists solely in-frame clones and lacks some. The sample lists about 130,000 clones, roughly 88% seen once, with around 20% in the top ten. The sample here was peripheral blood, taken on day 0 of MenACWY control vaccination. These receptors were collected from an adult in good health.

CDR3 sequence reads: CASTEFSSSTDTQYF. The CDR3 DNA reads as TGTGCCAGCACCGAGTTCAGTTCTAGCACAGATACGCAGTATTTT. The chain carries TRBV7-2 and TRBJ2-3; D gene ambiguous. V lost 7 bases and J lost 0, with 14 bases in between. Germline values: CDR1 SGHTA, CDR2 FQGNSA. The CDR3 runs 15 residues.

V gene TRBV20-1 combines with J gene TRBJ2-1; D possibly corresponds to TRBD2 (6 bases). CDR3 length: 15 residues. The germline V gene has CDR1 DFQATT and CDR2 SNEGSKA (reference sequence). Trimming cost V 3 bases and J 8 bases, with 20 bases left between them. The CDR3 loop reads CSASYPRLVKDEQFF. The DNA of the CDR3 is TGCAGTGCTAGTTATCCCCGACTAGTTAAGGATGAGCAGTTCTTC.

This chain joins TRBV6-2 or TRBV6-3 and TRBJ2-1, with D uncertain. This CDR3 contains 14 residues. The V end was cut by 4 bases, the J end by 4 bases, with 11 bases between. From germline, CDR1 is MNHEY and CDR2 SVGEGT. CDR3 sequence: CASSSLKGYNEQFF. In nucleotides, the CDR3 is TGTGCCAGCAGTTCTCTTAAGGGATACAATGAGCAGTTCTTC.

The DNA for the CDR3 is TGTGCCAGTAGTCCCGGGGGCTACGAGCAGTACTTC. It is translated as CASSPGGYEQYF. The gene calls are TRBV19 and TRBJ2-7; tentative D call: TRBD2 (6 bases). V was trimmed by 5 bases and J by 3 bases, leaving 8 bases between them. Germline values: CDR1 LNHDA, CDR2 SQIVND (reference sequence). The CDR3 is 12 amino acids.

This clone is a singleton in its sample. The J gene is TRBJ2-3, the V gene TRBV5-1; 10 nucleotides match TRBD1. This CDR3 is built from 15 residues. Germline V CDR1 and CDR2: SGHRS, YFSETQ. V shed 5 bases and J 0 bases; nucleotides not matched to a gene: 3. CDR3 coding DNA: TGCGCCAGCAGAGACAGGGGGCGAAGCACAGATACGCAGTATTTT. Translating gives CASRDRGRSTDTQYF. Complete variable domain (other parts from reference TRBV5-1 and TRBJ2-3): KAGVTQTPRYLIKTRGQQVTLSCSPISGHRSVSWYQQTPGQGLQFLFEYFSETQRNKGNFPGRFSGRQFSNSRSEMNVSTLELGDSALYLCASRDRGRSTDTQYFGPGTRLTVL.

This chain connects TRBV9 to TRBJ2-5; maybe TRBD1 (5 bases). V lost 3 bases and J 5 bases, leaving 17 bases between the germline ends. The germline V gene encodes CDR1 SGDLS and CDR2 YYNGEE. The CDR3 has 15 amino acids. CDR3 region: CASSDGRVTWETQYF. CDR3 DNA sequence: TGTGCCAGCAGCGATGGCAGGGTGACCTGGGAGACCCAGTACTTC.

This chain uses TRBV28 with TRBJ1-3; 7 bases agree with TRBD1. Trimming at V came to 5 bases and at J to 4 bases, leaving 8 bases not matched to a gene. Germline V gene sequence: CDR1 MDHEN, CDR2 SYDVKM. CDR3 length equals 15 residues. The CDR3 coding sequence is TGTGCCAGCAGTCCCCAGACAGGGCCGGGAAACACCATATATTTT. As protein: CASSPQTGPGNTIYF.

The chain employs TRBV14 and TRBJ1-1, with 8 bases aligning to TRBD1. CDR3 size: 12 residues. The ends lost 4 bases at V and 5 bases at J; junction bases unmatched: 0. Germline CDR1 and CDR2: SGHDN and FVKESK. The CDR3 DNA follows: TGTGCCAGCAGCCGACAGGGGACTGAAGCTTTCTTT. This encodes CASSRQGTEAFF. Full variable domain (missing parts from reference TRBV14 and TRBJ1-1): EAGVTQFPSHSVIEKGQTVTLRCDPISGHDNLYWYRRVMGKEIKFLLHFVKESKQDESGMPNNRFLAERTGGTYSTLKVQPAELEDSGVYFCASSRQGTEAFFGQGTRLTVV.

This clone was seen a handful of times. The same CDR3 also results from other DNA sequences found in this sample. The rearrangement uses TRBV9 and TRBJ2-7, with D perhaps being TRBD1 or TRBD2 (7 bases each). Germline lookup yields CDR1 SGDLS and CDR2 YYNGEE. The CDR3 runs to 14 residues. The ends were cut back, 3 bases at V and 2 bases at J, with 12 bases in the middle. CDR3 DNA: TGTGCCAGCAGCGGGAGCGGGACAGCCTACGAGCAGTACTTC. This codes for CASSGSGTAYEQYF.

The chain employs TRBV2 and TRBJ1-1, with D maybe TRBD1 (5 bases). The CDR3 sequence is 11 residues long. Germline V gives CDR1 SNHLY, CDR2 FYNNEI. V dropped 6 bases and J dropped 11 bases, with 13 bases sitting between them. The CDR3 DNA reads TGTGCCAGCAGGTGGACCGGGGACGCTTTCTTT. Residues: CASRWTGDAFF.

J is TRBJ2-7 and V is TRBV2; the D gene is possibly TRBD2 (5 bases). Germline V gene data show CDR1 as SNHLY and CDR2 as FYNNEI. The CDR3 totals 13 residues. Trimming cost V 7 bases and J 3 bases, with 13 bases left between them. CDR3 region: CASTSGLVYEQYF. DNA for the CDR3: TGTGCCAGCACTTCTGGACTGGTCTACGAGCAGTACTTC.

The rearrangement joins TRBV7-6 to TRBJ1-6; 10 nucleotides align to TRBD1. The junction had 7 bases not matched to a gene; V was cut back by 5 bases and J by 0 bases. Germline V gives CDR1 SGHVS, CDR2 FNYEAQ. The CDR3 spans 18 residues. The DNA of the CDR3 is TGTGCCAGCAGCAGCAGGGACAGGGGAAGCTCCTATAATTCACCCCTCCACTTT. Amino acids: CASSSRDRGSSYNSPLHF.

The CDR3 DNA sequence: TGCGCCAGCAGCTTGAACAGGGGGCCGTACGAGCAGTACTTC. It encodes CASSLNRGPYEQYF. This chain links TRBV5-1 with TRBJ2-7; 9 bases fit TRBD1. From germline, CDR1 is SGHRS and CDR2 YFSETQ. V lost 1 base, J lost 4 bases, and 3 bases stayed unmatched. The length of the CDR3 is 14 residues.

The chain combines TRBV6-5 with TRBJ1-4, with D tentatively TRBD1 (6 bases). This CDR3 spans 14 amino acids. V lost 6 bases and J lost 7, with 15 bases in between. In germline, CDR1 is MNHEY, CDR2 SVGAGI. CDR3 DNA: TGTGCCAGCAGACGCCGCGGGGGGCGTGAAAAACTGTTTTTT. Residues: CASRRRGGREKLFF.

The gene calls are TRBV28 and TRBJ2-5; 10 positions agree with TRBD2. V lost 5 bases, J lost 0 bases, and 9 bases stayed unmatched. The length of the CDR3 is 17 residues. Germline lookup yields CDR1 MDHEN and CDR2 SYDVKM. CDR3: CASSQREGQVYQETQYF. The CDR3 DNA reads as TGTGCCAGCAGTCAGCGGGAGGGCCAGGTGTACCAAGAGACCCAGTACTTC. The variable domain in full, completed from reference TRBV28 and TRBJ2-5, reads DVKVTQSSRYLVKRTGEKVFLECVQDMDHENMFWYRQDPGLGLRLIYFSYDVKMKEKGDIPEGYSVSREKKERFSLILESASTNQTSMYLCASSQREGQVYQETQYFGPGTRLLVL.

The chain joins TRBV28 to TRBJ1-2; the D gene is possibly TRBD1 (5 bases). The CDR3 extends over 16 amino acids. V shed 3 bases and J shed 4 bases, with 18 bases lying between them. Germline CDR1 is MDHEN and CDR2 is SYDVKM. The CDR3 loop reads CASSFAGGSRSYGYTF. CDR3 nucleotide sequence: TGTGCCAGCAGTTTCGCTGGGGGTTCTAGAAGCTATGGCTACACCTTC.

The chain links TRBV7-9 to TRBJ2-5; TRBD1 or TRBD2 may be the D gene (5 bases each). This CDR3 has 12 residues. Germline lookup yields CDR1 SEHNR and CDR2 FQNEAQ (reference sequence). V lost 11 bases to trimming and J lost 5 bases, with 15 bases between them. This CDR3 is CAGTDWGETQYF. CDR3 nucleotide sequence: TGTGCCGGAACGGACTGGGGGGAGACCCAGTACTTC.

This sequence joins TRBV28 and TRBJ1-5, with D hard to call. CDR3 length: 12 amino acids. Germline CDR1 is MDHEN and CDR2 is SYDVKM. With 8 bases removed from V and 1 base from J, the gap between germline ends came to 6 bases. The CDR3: CASERSNQPQHF. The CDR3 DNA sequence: TGTGCCAGCGAGAGGAGCAATCAGCCCCAGCATTTT.